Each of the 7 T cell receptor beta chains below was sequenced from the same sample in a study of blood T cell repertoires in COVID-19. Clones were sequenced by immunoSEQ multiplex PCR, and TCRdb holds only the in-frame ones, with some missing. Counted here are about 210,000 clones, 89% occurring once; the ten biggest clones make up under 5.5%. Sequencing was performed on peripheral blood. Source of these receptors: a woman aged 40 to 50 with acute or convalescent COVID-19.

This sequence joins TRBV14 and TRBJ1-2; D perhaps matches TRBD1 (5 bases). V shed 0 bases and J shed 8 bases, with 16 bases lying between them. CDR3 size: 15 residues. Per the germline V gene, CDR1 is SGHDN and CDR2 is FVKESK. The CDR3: CASSQEGARVQGYTF. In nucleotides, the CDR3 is TGTGCCAGCAGCCAAGAAGGGGCACGGGTACAGGGCTACACCTTC.

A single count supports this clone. The CDR3 DNA reads TGCAGTGCTAGTAAGAACAGGAACGAGCAGTACGTC. This encodes CSASKNRNEQYV. The gene calls are TRBV20-1 and TRBJ2-7; tentatively, D is TRBD1 (5 bases). CDR1 DFQATT and CDR2 SNEGSKA come from the germline V gene (reference sequence). This CDR3 comprises 12 residues. V lost 3 bases and J lost 5, with 11 bases in between.

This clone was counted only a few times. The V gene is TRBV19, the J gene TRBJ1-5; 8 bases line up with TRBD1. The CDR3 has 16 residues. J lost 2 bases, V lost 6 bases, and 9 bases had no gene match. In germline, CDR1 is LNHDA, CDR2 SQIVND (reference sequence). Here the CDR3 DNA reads TGTGCCAGTAGGTATCAGGGGGCATTAGGCAATCAGCCCCAGCATTTT. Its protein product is CASRYQGALGNQPQHF.

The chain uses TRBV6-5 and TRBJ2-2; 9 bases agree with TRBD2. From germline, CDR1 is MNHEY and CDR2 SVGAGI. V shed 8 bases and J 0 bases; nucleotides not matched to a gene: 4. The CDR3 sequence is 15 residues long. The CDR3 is CASARLAANTGELFF. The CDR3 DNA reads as TGTGCCAGCGCCAGACTAGCGGCGAACACCGGGGAGCTGTTTTTT.

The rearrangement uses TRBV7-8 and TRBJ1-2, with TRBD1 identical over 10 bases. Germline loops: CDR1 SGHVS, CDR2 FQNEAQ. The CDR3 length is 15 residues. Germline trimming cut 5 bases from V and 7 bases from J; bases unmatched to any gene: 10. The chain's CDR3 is CASSPRDRGPSGYTF. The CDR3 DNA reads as TGTGCCAGCAGCCCTAGAGACAGGGGGCCCTCTGGCTACACCTTC.

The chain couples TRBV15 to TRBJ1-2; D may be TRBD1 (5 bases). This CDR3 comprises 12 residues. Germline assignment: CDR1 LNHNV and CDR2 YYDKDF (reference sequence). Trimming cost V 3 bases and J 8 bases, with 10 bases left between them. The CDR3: CATSRADTGYTF. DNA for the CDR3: TGTGCCACCAGCAGGGCGGACACGGGCTACACCTTC.

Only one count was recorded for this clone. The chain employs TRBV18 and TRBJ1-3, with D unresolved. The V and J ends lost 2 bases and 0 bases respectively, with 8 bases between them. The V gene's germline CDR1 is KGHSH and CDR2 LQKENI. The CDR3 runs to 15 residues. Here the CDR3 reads CASSPVHTSGNTIYF. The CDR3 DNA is TGTGCCAGCTCACCAGTTCACACCTCTGGAAACACCATATATTTT. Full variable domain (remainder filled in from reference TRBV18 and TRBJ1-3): NAGVMQNPRHLVRRRGQEARLRCSPMKGHSHVYWYRQLPEEGLKFMVYLQKENIIDESGMPKERFSAEFPKEGPSILRIQQVVRGDSAAYFCASSPVHTSGNTIYFGEGSWLTVV.